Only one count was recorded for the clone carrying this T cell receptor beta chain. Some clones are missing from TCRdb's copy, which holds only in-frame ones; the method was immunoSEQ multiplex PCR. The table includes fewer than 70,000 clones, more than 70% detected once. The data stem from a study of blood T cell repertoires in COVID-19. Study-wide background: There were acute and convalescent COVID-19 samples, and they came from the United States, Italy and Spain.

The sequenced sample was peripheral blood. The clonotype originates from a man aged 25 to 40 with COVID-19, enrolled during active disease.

CDR3 region: CASSYPTSGGARTQYF. The CDR3 DNA reads as TGTGCCAGCAGTTACCCGACTAGCGGGGGGGCGCGGACCCAGTACTTC. This chain uses TRBV6-2 or TRBV6-3 with TRBJ2-5, with 14 bases identical to TRBD2. Per germline, CDR1 MNHEY and CDR2 SVGEGT. Germline trimming cut 2 bases from V and 7 bases from J; bases unmatched to any gene: 6. The CDR3 has 16 residues.